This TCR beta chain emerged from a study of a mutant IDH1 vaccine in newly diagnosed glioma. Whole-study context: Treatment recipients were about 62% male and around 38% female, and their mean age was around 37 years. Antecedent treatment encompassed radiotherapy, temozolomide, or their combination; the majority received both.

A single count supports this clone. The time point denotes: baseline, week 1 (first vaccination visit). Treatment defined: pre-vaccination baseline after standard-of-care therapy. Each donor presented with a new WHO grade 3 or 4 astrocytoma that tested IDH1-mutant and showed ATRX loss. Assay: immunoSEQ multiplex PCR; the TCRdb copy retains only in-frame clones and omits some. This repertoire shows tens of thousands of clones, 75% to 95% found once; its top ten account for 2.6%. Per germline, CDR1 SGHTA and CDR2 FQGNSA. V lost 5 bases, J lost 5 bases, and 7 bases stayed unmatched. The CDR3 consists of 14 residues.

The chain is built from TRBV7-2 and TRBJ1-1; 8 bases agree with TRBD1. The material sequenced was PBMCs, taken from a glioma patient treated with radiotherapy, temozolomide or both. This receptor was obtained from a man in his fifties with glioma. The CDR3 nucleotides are TGTGCCAGCAGCCCGAGGACAGGGAGAACTGAAGCTTTCTTT. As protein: CASSPRTGRTEAFF.